This T cell receptor (beta chain) stems from a study of T cell responses to AZD1222 COVID-19 vaccine. V dropped 5 bases and J dropped 5; count of bases not matched to a gene: 6. The germline gives CDR1 SGHRS, CDR2 YFSETQ. This CDR3 region has 13 residues. This clone came up once. The antigen is not known. Sequencing used immunoSEQ multiplex PCR; TCRdb keeps in-frame clones, though not all of them. The sample consists of 95,000 to 100,000 clones, approximately 91% of them appearing once. Combined were second doses at about 4 or about 12 weeks. Study outcomes and limitations: Donors were largely white British and mainly female; clonal diversity was possibly underestimated.

The specimen was peripheral blood, collected 28 days after the second AZD1222 dose. This receptor was identified in an adult who received the AZD1222 COVID-19 vaccine. The chain employs TRBV5-1 and TRBJ1-2; 7 bases fit TRBD1. The CDR3 loop is CASRRDSNYGYTF. In DNA form, the CDR3 reads TGCGCCAGCAGAAGGGACAGCAATTATGGCTACACCTTC.